This T cell receptor beta chain was recovered during a study of cytomegalovirus exposure and HLA in healthy donors. Trimming cost V 0 bases and J 2 bases; bases outside gene matches: 3. Germline values: CDR1 SGDLS, CDR2 YYNGEE. The CDR3 sequence is 16 residues long. Both 60 Vbeta primers and 13 Jbeta primers went into the PCR. TCRdb keeps only in-frame clones here, not all; method: immunoSEQ multiplex PCR. Of about 190,000 clones listed, approximately 80% are singletons. J is TRBJ2-2 and V is TRBV9; TRBD2 matches at 8 bases. The receptor comes from a woman under 40 in good health and CMV-seropositive. Sequencing used PBMCs. As DNA, the CDR3 is TGTGCCAGCAGCGTAGTAGCGGGGCAAAACACCGGGGAGCTGTTTTTT. Translated: CASSVVAGQNTGELFF.